The T cell receptor beta chain under discussion was sequenced for a study of blood T cell repertoires in COVID-19. The overall study: The study drew acute and convalescent COVID-19 samples from the United States, Italy and Spain. Sources were T cells, B-cell-depleted T cells, or PBMCs; the material itself was cDNA or gDNA.

J lost 5 bases, V lost 7 bases, and 7 bases had no gene match. CDR3 length: 13 amino acids. CDR1 is LNHDA, CDR2 SQIVND, per germline (reference sequence). Original analysis: The assay estimated nucleated cells by amplifying reference gene primers. The repertoire was sequenced with immunoSEQ multiplex PCR; TCRdb's copy has only in-frame clones and lacks some. That table furnishes V, J and clone size, whereas the DNA furnished D and trimming. This table holds 90,000 to 120,000 clones, about 93% found once. This sequence was found in a woman younger than 45 with acute or convalescent COVID-19. Input material: peripheral blood. The chain recombines TRBV19 with TRBJ1-2; TRBD1 matches 7 bases. CDR3 nucleotide sequence: TGTGCCAGTACGGACAGGACGACTTATGGCTACACCTTC. Amino acid sequence: CASTDRTTYGYTF.